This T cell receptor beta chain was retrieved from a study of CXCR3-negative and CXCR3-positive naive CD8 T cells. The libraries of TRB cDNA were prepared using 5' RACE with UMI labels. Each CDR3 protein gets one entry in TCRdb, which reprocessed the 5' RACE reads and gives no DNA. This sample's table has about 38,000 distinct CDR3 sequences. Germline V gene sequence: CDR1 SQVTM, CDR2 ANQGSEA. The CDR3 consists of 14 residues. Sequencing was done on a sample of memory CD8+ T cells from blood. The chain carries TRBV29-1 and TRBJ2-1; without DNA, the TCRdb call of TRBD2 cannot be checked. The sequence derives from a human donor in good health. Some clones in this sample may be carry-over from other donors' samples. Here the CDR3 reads CSGRLAGVMDEQFF.